The sequence of this T cell receptor beta chain was determined in a study of T cell responses to AZD1222 COVID-19 vaccine. The germline V gene encodes CDR1 ENHRY and CDR2 SYGVKD. The V gene end was trimmed by 0 bases and the J gene end by 9 bases; junction bases not matched to a gene: 2. The CDR3 consists of 14 residues. Clones were read by immunoSEQ multiplex PCR, and TCRdb kept only the in-frame ones, dropping some. The table has tens of thousands of clones, 90% to 95% seen once. The specimen comprised peripheral blood, sampled 28 days after the second dose of the MenACWY control vaccine. The chain recombines TRBV10-3 with TRBJ2-1; 10 nucleotides line up with TRBD2. The sequence came from an adult who received the MenACWY meningococcal vaccine as a control. This CDR3 is CAISESRLAGEQFF. Here the CDR3 DNA reads TGTGCCATCAGTGAGTCCCGACTAGCGGGTGAGCAGTTCTTC.